The clone carrying this TCR beta chain was detected only a few times. No antigen is known for it. The data are from a study of identical twins. Study-wide results and caveats: One should note that invariant MAIT and iNKT cells could partly confound zero-insertion analyses.

Looked up from germline, CDR1 is SGHDN and CDR2 is FVKESK. Deletions cut 3 bases from V and 6 bases from J, with 12 bases between. The CDR3 covers 15 residues. TCRdb re-called the 5' RACE reads through MiXCR, storing one row per CDR3 protein. Of around 1.7 million distinct CDR3 sequences listed, under 35% are singletons. The chain is built from TRBV14 and TRBJ1-6; no definite D call. The TCR sequence derives from a newborn girl in good health. Material: cord blood. The CDR3 DNA reads TGTGCCAGCAGCCAGTCACTTAGGCCTAATTCACCCCTCCACTTT. It codes for CASSQSLRPNSPLHF.